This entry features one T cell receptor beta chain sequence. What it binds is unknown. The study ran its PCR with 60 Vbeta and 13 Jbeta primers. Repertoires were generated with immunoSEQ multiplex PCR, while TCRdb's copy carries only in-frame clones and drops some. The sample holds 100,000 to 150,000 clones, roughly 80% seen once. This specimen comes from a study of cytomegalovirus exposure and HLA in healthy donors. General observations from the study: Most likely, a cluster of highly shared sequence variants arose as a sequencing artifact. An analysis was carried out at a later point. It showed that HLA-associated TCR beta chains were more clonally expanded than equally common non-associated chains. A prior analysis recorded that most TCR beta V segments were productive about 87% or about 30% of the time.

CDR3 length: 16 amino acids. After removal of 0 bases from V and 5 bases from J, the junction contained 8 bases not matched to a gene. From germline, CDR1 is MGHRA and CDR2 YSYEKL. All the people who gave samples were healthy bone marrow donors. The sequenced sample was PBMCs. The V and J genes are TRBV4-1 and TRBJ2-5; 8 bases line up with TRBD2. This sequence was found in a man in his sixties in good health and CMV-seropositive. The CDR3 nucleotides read TGCGCCAGCAGCCAAGATTTACCGGGGGGGCTGGAGACCCAGTACTTC. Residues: CASSQDLPGGLETQYF.